Shown below are 14 T cell receptor beta chains from a single sample sequenced in a study of cytomegalovirus exposure and HLA in healthy donors. With 60 Vbeta and 13 Jbeta primers, the PCR was carried out. Assay: immunoSEQ multiplex PCR; the TCRdb copy retains only in-frame clones and omits some. The table has fewer than 250,000 clones, approximately 81% seen once. The sample consisted of PBMCs. These receptors were obtained from a man aged 25-45 years in good health and CMV-seronegative.

The chain uses TRBV10-2 and TRBJ2-7; D unclear. Germline CDR1 WSHSY, CDR2 SAAADI. V dropped 5 bases and J dropped 0 bases, with 11 bases sitting between them. The CDR3 length is 14 residues. The CDR3 sequence is CASSPGPSSYEQYF. CDR3 DNA: TGCGCCAGCAGTCCTGGCCCAAGCTCCTACGAGCAGTACTTC.

Concerning this clone: The same CDR3 arises from other DNA sequences in this sample as well. V is TRBV9 and J is TRBJ2-7; 7 nucleotides line up with TRBD1. CDR3 length equals 14 residues. Losses at the gene ends were 0 bases for V and 7 bases for J; bases not matched to a gene: 7. Germline-derived CDR1 and CDR2 are SGDLS and YYNGEE. CDR3 sequence: CASSVGGGGGEQYF. In nucleotides, the CDR3 is TGTGCCAGCAGCGTAGGAGGGGGCGGAGGTGAGCAGTACTTC.

This chain connects TRBV6-6 to TRBJ2-5; 9 bases are shared with TRBD2. J lost 5 bases, V lost 0 bases, and 7 bases had no gene match. The germline V gene has CDR1 MNHNY and CDR2 SVGAGI (reference sequence). The CDR3 totals 16 residues. This CDR3 is CASSYSVRGGRETQYF. Here the CDR3 DNA reads TGTGCCAGCAGTTACTCGGTGCGGGGGGGGCGGGAGACCCAGTACTTC.

V gene TRBV6-1 combines with J gene TRBJ1-5, with TRBD1 matching over 7 bases. J was trimmed by 9 bases and V by 8 bases; bases with no gene match: 16. CDR3 length: 15 residues. From germline, CDR1 is MNHNS and CDR2 SASEGT. The CDR3 loop is CASCAGTDRTRPQHF. Written as DNA, the CDR3 is TGTGCCAGCTGCGCAGGGACGGACAGGACGCGGCCCCAGCATTTT.

V is TRBV6-6 and J is TRBJ2-3; no clear D gene. CDR1 MNHNY and CDR2 SVGAGI come from the germline V gene (reference sequence). V was shortened by 5 bases and J by 5 bases, with 11 bases between the two germline ends. This CDR3 spans 13 amino acids. CDR3: CASSRNTGDTQYF. CDR3 bases: TGTGCCAGCAGTCGGAACACGGGAGATACGCAGTATTTT.

V usage is TRBV5-1 and J usage is TRBJ1-4; the match to TRBD1 covers 7 bases. V gave up 0 bases and J gave up 5 bases; unmatched junction bases: 4. The CDR3 is 15 residues long. In germline, CDR1 is SGHRS, CDR2 YFSETQ. The CDR3 sequence is CASSLALGGNEKLFF. CDR3 nucleotides: TGCGCCAGCAGCTTGGCCCTAGGGGGCAATGAAAAACTGTTTTTT.

The chain combines TRBV27 with TRBJ2-2; possibly TRBD2 for D (6 bases). CDR3 length equals 14 residues. The V and J ends lost 3 bases and 8 bases respectively, with 13 bases between them. The germline CDR1 and CDR2 sequences are MNHEY and SMNVEV (reference sequence). The CDR3 coding sequence is TGTGCCAGCAGTTTGGGACTCGAACCGGGGGAGCTGTTTTTT. Protein: CASSLGLEPGELFF.

The J gene is TRBJ2-7, the V gene TRBV7-9; 10 positions agree with TRBD2. The germline V gene encodes CDR1 SEHNR and CDR2 FQNEAQ (reference sequence). The CDR3 consists of 13 residues. With V trimmed by 9 bases and J by 1 base, 3 bases remained unmatched. CDR3 sequence (DNA): TGTGCCAGTACGACTAGCGGGTCCTACGAGCAGTACTTC. Residues: CASTTSGSYEQYF.

The rearrangement uses TRBV19 and TRBJ2-5; maybe TRBD2 (5 bases). Germline V gives CDR1 LNHDA, CDR2 SQIVND (reference sequence). The V end lost 8 bases, the J end lost 5 bases, and 24 bases lay between the germline ends. The CDR3 is 16 residues long. CDR3 bases: TGTGCCAGTGTCGGTGGAGCCCAAGGCCGGAGGGAGACCCAGTACTTC. Translation: CASVGGAQGRRETQYF.

This rearrangement joins TRBV7-3 to TRBJ2-2; possibly TRBD1 for D (6 bases). The CDR3 loop spans 18 amino acids. Germline values: CDR1 SGHTA, CDR2 FQGTGA. V gave up 4 bases and J gave up 6 bases, with 24 bases separating them. The DNA of the CDR3 is TGTGCCAGCAGCTCGGACGCCGGGACACAAAGAGGTGCCGGGGAGCTGTTTTTT. Translated: CASSSDAGTQRGAGELFF.

V gene TRBV2 combines with J gene TRBJ1-2, with D possibly being TRBD1 (6 bases). Looked up from germline, CDR1 is SNHLY and CDR2 is FYNNEI. This CDR3 is 13 amino acids long. V shed 0 bases and J shed 6 bases, with 8 bases lying between them. The CDR3 loop is CASSEARQDGYTF. CDR3 coding DNA: TGTGCCAGCAGTGAAGCGCGACAGGATGGCTACACCTTC.

The chain couples TRBV2 to TRBJ2-1; 11 bases align to TRBD2. V lost 1 base, J lost 6 bases, and 5 bases stayed unmatched. The CDR3 has 16 amino acids. Germline V gene lookup returns CDR1 SNHLY and CDR2 FYNNEI. In DNA form, the CDR3 reads TGTGCCAGCAGTGAAGGTTGGCTAGCGGGGGGCAATGAGCAGTTCTTC. Translated, it gives CASSEGWLAGGNEQFF.

The chain carries TRBV5-1 and TRBJ2-1, with a possible D match to TRBD2 (7 bases). The CDR3 sequence is 17 residues long. Germline V gene data show CDR1 as SGHRS and CDR2 as YFSETQ. V was trimmed by 0 bases and J by 4 bases, leaving 17 bases between them. DNA of the CDR3: TGCGCCAGCAGCTTGGGTACGGGGGGCAAAAAATACAATGAGCAGTTCTTC. It encodes CASSLGTGGKKYNEQFF.

CDR3 sequence reads: CASSPQGARGYTF. In nucleotides, the CDR3 is TGTGCCAGCTCACCACAGGGGGCGCGCGGCTACACCTTC. The rearrangement joins TRBV18 to TRBJ1-2; TRBD1 matches at 7 bases. After removal of 1 base from V and 8 bases from J, the junction contained 4 bases not matched to a gene. Germline CDR1 reads KGHSH; CDR2 reads LQKENI. The CDR3 is made up of 13 amino acids.